The 13 T cell receptor beta chains listed next were all sequenced from one sample in a study of tissue T cells after allogeneic stem cell transplantation. The data were produced by immunoSEQ multiplex PCR, yet TCRdb's version contains in-frame clones alone and is incomplete. The repertoire includes some 7,000 clones, around 80% of them detected once, and approximately 15% sits in the top ten. The specimen was skin, collected at autopsy. The source of these receptors is a male patient at least 60 years old with steroid-refractory graft-versus-host disease after an allogeneic stem cell transplant. Among the T cells, some may be from the graft donor.

J is TRBJ1-4 and V is TRBV24-1, with D possibly TRBD1 on 5 matching bases. Trimming took off 6 bases at V and 0 bases at J, with 13 bases between the two ends. Germline values: CDR1 KGHDR, CDR2 SFDVKD. The CDR3 has 16 amino acids. The CDR3 here is CATSPGRGATNEKLFF. CDR3 nucleotide sequence: TGTGCCACCAGTCCGGGACGCGGGGCAACTAATGAAAAACTGTTTTTT.

The chain employs TRBV7-9 and TRBJ1-5; D is perhaps TRBD1 (5 bases). The V end lost 4 bases, the J end lost 5 bases, and 12 bases lay between the germline ends. The length of the CDR3 is 14 residues. CDR1 is SEHNR and CDR2 is FQNEAQ in the germline V gene (reference sequence). For the CDR3, the DNA is TGTGCCAGCAGCTCAATTTCGGGGGATCAGCCCCAGCATTTT. Encoded protein: CASSSISGDQPQHF.

This clone has a handful of counts. This chain links TRBV28 with TRBJ1-6; D possibly corresponds to TRBD1 (5 bases). CDR3 length: 17 residues. V shed 6 bases and J shed 0 bases, with 15 bases lying between them. The germline V gene encodes CDR1 MDHEN and CDR2 SYDVKM. CDR3 nucleotide sequence: TGTGCCAGCAGCCCTAACAGGCGCCGCTCCTATAATTCACCCCTCCACTTT. Residues: CASSPNRRRSYNSPLHF.

This clone was observed a single time. The chain joins TRBV5-1 to TRBJ2-6; 10 bases line up with TRBD1. CDR1 SGHRS and CDR2 YFSETQ come from the germline V gene. With V trimmed by 1 base and J by 1 base, 5 bases remained unmatched. There are 18 residues in the CDR3. CDR3 sequence: CASSLTGTGVSGANVLTF. The CDR3 DNA sequence: TGCGCCAGCAGCTTGACCGGGACAGGGGTTTCTGGGGCCAACGTCCTGACTTTC.

Here the CDR3 DNA reads TGCAGCGTTGACGGACAGGGACCAGGCTATGGCTACACCTTC. This translates into CSVDGQGPGYGYTF. The genes are TRBV29-1 and TRBJ1-2; 8 bases fit TRBD1. The V segment lost 3 bases and the J segment 4 bases; nucleotides outside the gene matches: 7. From germline, CDR1 is SQVTM and CDR2 ANQGSEA. There are 14 residues in the CDR3.

The chain couples TRBV3-1 (or the pseudogene TRBV3-2) to TRBJ1-6; D possibly corresponds to TRBD1 (6 bases). V gave up 4 bases and J gave up 6 bases, with 10 bases separating them. The V gene's germline CDR1 is LGHDT and CDR2 YNNKEL (reference sequence). The CDR3 loop spans 14 amino acids. The DNA for the CDR3 is TGTGCCAGCAGCCTGACAGGTCGTAATTCACCCCTCCACTTT. Protein: CASSLTGRNSPLHF.

The V and J genes are TRBV5-1 and TRBJ2-1; the D gene could be TRBD1 or TRBD2 (5 bases each). CDR1 and CDR2 (germline): SGHRS, YFSETQ. V dropped 7 bases and J dropped 3 bases, with 8 bases sitting between them. This CDR3 has 12 amino acids. CDR3 in DNA: TGCGCCAGCCGGGGCGTCTACAATGAGCAGTTCTTC. Translation: CASRGVYNEQFF.

This sequence joins TRBV4-1 and TRBJ2-7; D remains unclear. The germline V and J ends were trimmed by 1 base and 1 base, with 11 bases remaining between them. Germline V CDR1 and CDR2: MGHRA, YSYEKL. CDR3 length equals 15 residues. DNA of the CDR3: TGCGCCAGCAGCCAAGGAGCCTACGGGTCCTACGAGCAGTACTTC. This encodes CASSQGAYGSYEQYF.

The V and J genes are TRBV18 and TRBJ1-5; no firm D call. The CDR3 sequence is 14 residues long. The germline gives CDR1 KGHSH, CDR2 LQKENI. Trimming shortened V by 4 bases and J by 5 bases, and 12 bases separated the two germline ends. The CDR3 DNA reads TGTGCCAGCTCACTACTACCGAGGGATCAGCCCCAGCATTTT. Amino acids: CASSLLPRDQPQHF.

The chain carries TRBV19 and TRBJ1-6; no clear D. The CDR3 covers 16 residues. CDR1 is LNHDA, CDR2 SQIVND, per germline (reference sequence). V was trimmed by 5 bases and J by 6 bases, leaving 17 bases between them. CDR3 nucleotides: TGTGCCAGTAGTCAAGCCGCGGGCCCCGTTAATTCACCCCTCCACTTT. Its translation: CASSQAAGPVNSPLHF.

V gene TRBV7-2 combines with J gene TRBJ1-5; tentative D call: TRBD1 (6 bases). Germline V gene lookup returns CDR1 SGHTA and CDR2 FQGNSA. This CDR3 spans 18 amino acids. The V and J ends lost 1 base and 3 bases respectively, with 19 bases between them. DNA of the CDR3: TGTGCCAGCAGCTTAGAGAGTACCGGGACACCCATCAATCAGCCCCAGCATTTT. The encoded protein is CASSLESTGTPINQPQHF.

CDR3 coding DNA: TGTGCCAGCAGTTACAGGGCGCGGGAGACCCAGTACTTC. The encoded protein is CASSYRARETQYF. V usage is TRBV6-2 or TRBV6-3 and J usage is TRBJ2-5; D remains unclear. This CDR3 has 13 residues. Germline loops: CDR1 MNHEY, CDR2 SVGEGT. V was clipped by 2 bases and J by 5 bases, with 9 bases between them.

The V and J genes are TRBV2 and TRBJ1-4; 7 nucleotides match TRBD1. CDR1 SNHLY and CDR2 FYNNEI come from the germline V gene. This CDR3 has 20 residues. The trim removed 6 bases at V and 6 bases at J, leaving 25 bases unmatched. The CDR3 loop reads CASRQRWDRSGSLGHEKLFF. As DNA, the CDR3 is TGTGCCAGCAGACAAAGATGGGACAGATCCGGGTCGTTGGGTCATGAAAAACTGTTTTTT. Together with reference TRBV2 and TRBJ1-4, the CDR3 gives the full variable domain: EPEVTQTPSHQVTQMGQEVILRCVPISNHLYFYWYRQILGQKVEFLVSFYNNEISEKSEIFDDQFSVERPDGSNFTLKIRSTKLEDSAMYFCASRQRWDRSGSLGHEKLFFGSGTQLSVL.